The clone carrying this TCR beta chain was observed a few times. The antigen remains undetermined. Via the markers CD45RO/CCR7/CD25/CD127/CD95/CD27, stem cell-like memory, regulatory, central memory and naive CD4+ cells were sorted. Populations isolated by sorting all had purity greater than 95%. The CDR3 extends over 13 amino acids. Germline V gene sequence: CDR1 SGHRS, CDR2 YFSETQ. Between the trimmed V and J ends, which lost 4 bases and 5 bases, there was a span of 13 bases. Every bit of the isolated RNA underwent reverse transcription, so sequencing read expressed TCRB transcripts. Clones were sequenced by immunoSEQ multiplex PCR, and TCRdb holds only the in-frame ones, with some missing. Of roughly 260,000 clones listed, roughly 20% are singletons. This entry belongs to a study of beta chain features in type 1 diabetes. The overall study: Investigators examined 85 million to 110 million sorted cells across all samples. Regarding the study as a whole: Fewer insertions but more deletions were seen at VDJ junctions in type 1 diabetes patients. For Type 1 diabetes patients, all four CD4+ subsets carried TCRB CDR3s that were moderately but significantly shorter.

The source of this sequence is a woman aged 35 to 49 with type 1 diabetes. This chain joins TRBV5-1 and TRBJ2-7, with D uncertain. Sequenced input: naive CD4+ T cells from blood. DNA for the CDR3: TGCGCCAGCAGCCCGCTGGCGGAGCACGAGCAGTACTTC. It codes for CASSPLAEHEQYF. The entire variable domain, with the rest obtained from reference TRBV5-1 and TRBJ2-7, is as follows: KAGVTQTPRYLIKTRGQQVTLSCSPISGHRSVSWYQQTPGQGLQFLFEYFSETQRNKGNFPGRFSGRQFSNSRSEMNVSTLELGDSALYLCASSPLAEHEQYFGPGTRLTVT.